The entry below describes one T cell receptor (beta chain). Its antigen is currently unknown. The data belong to a study of shared clonotypes between healthy human individuals. General study results and limits: Large sequencing depth failed to make sorted-subset sequencing complete, rarefaction showed. Against clonotypes common to all four donors, non-shared ones had lower generation probabilities.

CDR3 size: 12 residues. Germline V gene lookup returns CDR1 SGHRS and CDR2 YFSETQ. Trimming cost V 7 bases and J 6 bases, with 12 bases left between them. The table came from immunoSEQ multiplex PCR; TCRdb's copy has only in-frame clones and leaves some out. The repertoire includes a few million clones, over 90% of them detected once, and about 0.39% sits in the top ten. The sample was naive CD4+ T cells from PBMCs. Documented subset: CD45RA+ positively selected. The V call is TRBV5-1, the J call TRBJ2-3; tentatively, D is TRBD1 or TRBD2 (5 bases each). This sequence originates from a man between 18 and 35 years old in good health. Some clones in this sample may be carry-over from other donors' samples. The CDR3 DNA reads TGCGCCAGCCAGCTTGAGGGGGATACGCAGTATTTT. It codes for CASQLEGDTQYF. The entire variable domain, with the rest obtained from reference TRBV5-1 and TRBJ2-3, is as follows: KAGVTQTPRYLIKTRGQQVTLSCSPISGHRSVSWYQQTPGQGLQFLFEYFSETQRNKGNFPGRFSGRQFSNSRSEMNVSTLELGDSALYLCASQLEGDTQYFGPGTRLTVL.